These T cell receptor beta chains were read from a single sample in a study of chemoradiotherapy in HPV16-positive cancers. The method was immunoSEQ multiplex PCR; TCRdb's version includes in-frame clones alone and lacks a portion of them. The table records about 22,000 clones, roughly 92% of them present only once. The specimen comprised blood, sampled from a patient who underwent chemoradiotherapy. The receptors derive from a human donor with HPV-associated anogenital cancer. Both conserved end residues are part of each CDR3. D genes are given only for firm matches. Only some rows state a clone size, as once, few, many or a class for expanded clones.

>TRBV4-1|14|.|TRBJ1-5|.
TGCGCCAGCAGCCAGGGGTTGAATAATCAGCCCCAGCATTTT
CASSQGLNNQPQHF
>TRBV4-3|15|once|TRBJ2-2|.
TGCGCCAGTACAGGGACTCTGGGCTTTTCCGGGGAGCTGTTTTTT
CASTGTLGFSGELFF
>TRBV19|13|.|TRBJ2-4|TRBD1
TGTGCCAGTAGTATCGGACAGGGTGACATTCAGTACTTC
CASSIGQGDIQYF
>TRBV7-9|16|.|TRBJ2-7|.
TGTGCCAGCAGCTTAGAGTTAGGGTTGGTGCCCTACGAGCAGTACTTC
CASSLELGLVPYEQYF
>TRBV28|15|.|TRBJ1-4|TRBD1
TGTGCCAGCAGCCGACAGGGTGCAACTAATGAAAAACTGTTTTTT
CASSRQGATNEKLFF
>TRBV6-5|15|.|TRBJ2-1|TRBD2
TGTGCCAGCAGTTATTTGGTAGCGGGTAACAATGAGCAGTTCTTC
CASSYLVAGNNEQFF
>TRBV15|13|once|TRBJ1-3|.
TGTGCCACCAGCAGAGTCCCCTCGGCCACCATATATTTT
CATSRVPSATIYF
>TRBV5-6|12|.|TRBJ2-1|.
TGTGCCAGCAGCCCATTAAACAATGAGCAGTTCTTC
CASSPLNNEQFF
>TRBV5-1|13|.|TRBJ2-1|.
TGCGCCTCCCGCGGGTTGGGGTTGGGTGAGCAGTTCTTC
CASRGLGLGEQFF
>TRBV27|15|.|TRBJ2-7|TRBD1
TGTGCCAGCAGTCTCTCCCGGGACAGGGCGCGCGAGCAGTACTTC
CASSLSRDRAREQYF
>TRBV7-9|16|.|TRBJ2-5|TRBD2
TGTGCCAGCAGCTCTCTGACTAGCGGGATTTCAGAGACCCAGTACTTC
CASSSLTSGISETQYF
>TRBV6-6|15|.|TRBJ2-7|TRBD2
TGTGCCAGCAGTTACGTGGCGGGGGGGACCTACGAGCAGTACTTC
CASSYVAGGTYEQYF
>TRBV21-1|15|.|TRBJ2-1|.
TGTGCCAGCAGCGAACCCAAGCGAGCCTACAATGAGCAGTTCTTC
CASSEPKRAYNEQFF
>TRBV5-4|17|.|TRBJ2-2|TRBD2
TGTGCCAGCAGCGTTGGACTAGCGGGAGGTTCCACCGGGGAGCTGTTTTTT
CASSVGLAGGSTGELFF
>TRBV4-2|16|.|TRBJ2-3|TRBD1
TGTGCCAGCAGCCAAGCTGGACAGGCCAGCACAGATACGCAGTATTTT
CASSQAGQASTDTQYF
>TRBV6-1|11|.|TRBJ2-7|.
TGTGCCAGCAGCGGCAACTACGAGCAGTACTTC
CASSGNYEQYF
>TRBV6-6|14|.|TRBJ2-3|.
TGTGCCAGCAGTAGACCGGGGGGCACAGATACGCAGTATTTT
CASSRPGGTDTQYF
>TRBV16|14|once|TRBJ1-1|.
TGTGCCAGCAGCCAATCGGGGAGAGGAACTGAAGCTTTCTTT
CASSQSGRGTEAFF
>TRBV5-5|13|.|TRBJ1-2|.
TGTGCCAGCAGCTTGGAGGGAGGGCGAGGCTACACCTTC
CASSLEGGRGYTF
>TRBV5-4|13|.|TRBJ2-3|TRBD2
TGTGCCAGCAGCTCAGCGGGGGGACTTTCTGAATATTTT
CASSSAGGLSEYF
>TRBV7-2|13|.|TRBJ1-5|.
TGTGCCAGCAGTCGCGGGGGATTCCAGCCCCAGCATTTT
CASSRGGFQPQHF
>TRBV7-9|14|.|TRBJ2-7|TRBD1
TGTGCCAGCAGCTGGACAGGGATTTCCTACGAGCAGTACTTC
CASSWTGISYEQYF
>TRBV29-1|15|.|TRBJ2-5|.
TGCAGCGTTGAAGGGGGCCGGGGGACCCAAGAGACCCAGTACTTC
CSVEGGRGTQETQYF
>TRBV15|17|.|TRBJ2-7|.
TGTGCCACCAGCAGAGATGGAAAGGGTTATAGGTCCTACGAGCAGTACTTC
CATSRDGKGYRSYEQYF
>TRBV6-1|14|.|TRBJ1-4|TRBD1
TGTGCCAGCAGTAGGACAGGGGCTAATGAAAAACTGTTTTTT
CASSRTGANEKLFF
>TRBV7-9|13|once|TRBJ1-2|.
TGTGCCAGCAGCCCGCGAGGGCCCTATGGCTACACCTTC
CASSPRGPYGYTF